The 14 T cell receptor beta chains below were found in one sample sequenced in a study of blood T cell repertoires in COVID-19. Sequenced by immunoSEQ multiplex PCR; TCRdb stores in-frame clones only, minus some. The sample carries roughly 250,000 clones, about 86% recorded once. Specimen: peripheral blood. The receptors shown here come from a woman in her sixties with active or convalescent COVID-19.

The V and J genes are TRBV6-5 and TRBJ2-1; D gene ambiguous. Germline values: CDR1 MNHEY, CDR2 SVGAGI. The CDR3 is 11 residues long. V lost 7 bases to trimming and J lost 10 bases, with 11 bases between them. The CDR3 region is CASTHPREQFF. The CDR3, as DNA: TGTGCCAGCACCCATCCCAGGGAGCAGTTCTTC.

The chain has TRBV7-3 and TRBJ2-7; D unclear. Germline V CDR1 and CDR2: SGHTA, FQGTGA. The V gene lost 5 bases and the J gene lost 6 bases, with 17 bases spanning the gap. This CDR3 has 14 residues. The CDR3 protein is CASSPSPAVSEQYF. Here the CDR3 DNA reads TGTGCCAGCAGCCCCTCACCGGCGGTTTCCGAGCAGTACTTC. The full variable domain, completed using reference TRBV7-3 and TRBJ2-7, is GAGVSQTPSNKVTEKGKYVELRCDPISGHTALYWYRQSLGQGPEFLIYFQGTGAADDSGLPNDRFFAVRPEGSVSTLKIQRTERGDSAVYLCASSPSPAVSEQYFGPGTRLTVT.

The chain joins TRBV25-1 to TRBJ1-2; maybe TRBD1 (5 bases). Germline V lookup: CDR1 MGHDK, CDR2 SYGVNS. The CDR3 has 16 residues. The germline V and J ends were trimmed by 4 bases and 3 bases, with 18 bases remaining between them. The CDR3, as DNA: TGTGCCAGCAGTGGACCTTTGGGGGAGGACTACTATGGCTACACCTTC. Translation gives CASSGPLGEDYYGYTF.

The rearrangement joins TRBV7-8 to TRBJ2-5, with D perhaps TRBD2 (7 bases). This CDR3 spans 17 amino acids. Trimming cost V 1 base and J 5 bases, with 20 bases left between them. Germline V gene lookup returns CDR1 SGHVS and CDR2 FQNEAQ. The CDR3 protein is CASSLGVFGGQWETQYF. The CDR3 DNA reads TGTGCCAGCAGCTTAGGGGTATTCGGGGGGCAATGGGAGACCCAGTACTTC.

This rearrangement joins TRBV3-1 (or the pseudogene TRBV3-2) to TRBJ1-2; D gene ambiguous. Trimming cost V 1 base and J 4 bases, with 13 bases left between them. Germline CDR1 LGHDT, CDR2 YNNKEL (reference sequence). This CDR3 region has 15 residues. CDR3 in DNA: TGTGCCAGCAGCCAAGGGGCGGGCAGGAGCTATGGCTACACCTTC. This encodes CASSQGAGRSYGYTF.

This chain uses TRBV27 with TRBJ1-6; 8 nucleotides line up with TRBD1. The CDR3 runs 16 residues. Germline CDR1 is MNHEY and CDR2 is SMNVEV (reference sequence). Trimming removed 5 bases from V and 5 bases from J; junction bases left unmatched: 8. The CDR3 nucleotides read TGTGCCAGCAGTCCTTGGGACAGGTTCGATAATTCACCCCTCCACTTT. Translating it yields CASSPWDRFDNSPLHF.

This rearrangement joins TRBV18 to TRBJ2-7; D unclear. The CDR3 totals 16 residues. Trimming pared 3 bases from V and 0 bases from J, leaving 15 bases between. Germline V lookup: CDR1 KGHSH, CDR2 LQKENI. CDR3 in amino acids: CASSPPSVGFSYEQYF. In DNA, the CDR3 is TGTGCCAGCTCACCCCCCTCGGTCGGTTTCTCCTACGAGCAGTACTTC. The variable domain in full, with the rest retrieved from reference TRBV18 and TRBJ2-7, is NAGVMQNPRHLVRRRGQEARLRCSPMKGHSHVYWYRQLPEEGLKFMVYLQKENIIDESGMPKERFSAEFPKEGPSILRIQQVVRGDSAAYFCASSPPSVGFSYEQYFGPGTRLTVT.

Worth noting for this clone: At the DNA level, this CDR3 is encoded by other sequences in the same sample as well. J is TRBJ1-1 and V is TRBV7-2; unclear D gene. The germline V gene has CDR1 SGHTA and CDR2 FQGNSA. The CDR3 consists of 14 residues. Trimming cost V 1 base and J 5 bases, with 11 bases left between them. The CDR3 bases are TGTGCCAGCAGCTTAGACGGGAGAGGGACTGAAGCTTTCTTT. Residues: CASSLDGRGTEAFF.

The V call is TRBV4-2, the J call TRBJ1-1, with no clear D. With 1 base removed from V and 4 bases from J, the gap between germline ends came to 10 bases. The germline V gene has CDR1 LGHNA and CDR2 YNFKEQ. The CDR3 is made up of 14 amino acids. The CDR3 loop reads CASSQGIGATEAFF. In nucleotides, the CDR3 is TGTGCCAGCAGCCAAGGGATCGGAGCCACTGAAGCTTTCTTT.

The V call is TRBV10-1, the J call TRBJ2-2, with 8 bases aligning to TRBD1. The CDR3 has 15 amino acids. Per the germline V gene, CDR1 is WNHNN and CDR2 is SYGVQD (reference sequence). The V gene end was trimmed by 5 bases and the J gene end by 0 bases; junction bases not matched to a gene: 2. CDR3 protein: CASSTTGANTGELFF. CDR3 DNA: TGCGCCAGCAGTACGACAGGGGCGAACACCGGGGAGCTGTTTTTT.

V gene TRBV19 combines with J gene TRBJ2-2; 10 bases are shared with TRBD2. The CDR3 has 16 amino acids. The germline V gene encodes CDR1 LNHDA and CDR2 SQIVND (reference sequence). V lost 9 bases, J lost 5 bases, and 12 bases stayed unmatched. CDR3 DNA sequence: TGTGCCAGCCAAGATCGGGCTAGCGGGGGTACCGGGGAGCTGTTTTTT. It encodes CASQDRASGGTGELFF.

Only one count was recorded for this clone. The chain recombines TRBV5-1 with TRBJ2-1, with 8 bases aligning to TRBD2. With V trimmed by 0 bases and J by 8 bases, 10 bases remained unmatched. Germline loops: CDR1 SGHRS, CDR2 YFSETQ. The CDR3 totals 16 residues. In nucleotides, the CDR3 is TGCGCCAGCAGCTTGGCCGGGGGGGGGCAGAGCGATGAGCAGTTCTTC. Translating gives CASSLAGGGQSDEQFF.

The chain has TRBV12-3 or TRBV12-4 and TRBJ1-1; no reliable D call. V lost 3 bases and J lost 4, with 9 bases in between. The CDR3 length is 13 residues. The CDR3 nucleotides read TGTGCCAGCAGTTTGGGCAGTCCCACTGAAGCTTTCTTT. Its translation: CASSLGSPTEAFF.

The chain recombines TRBV5-1 with TRBJ2-1, with D maybe TRBD2 (6 bases). This CDR3 contains 16 residues. V was pared by 4 bases and J by 7 bases, with 21 bases between. Germline values: CDR1 SGHRS, CDR2 YFSETQ. The CDR3 coding sequence is TGCGCCAGCAGCCTGACCCTTTCGACTAGTGCAAATGAGCAGTTCTTC. This sequence encodes CASSLTLSTSANEQFF. Supplemented by reference TRBV5-1 and TRBJ2-1, the full variable domain reads KAGVTQTPRYLIKTRGQQVTLSCSPISGHRSVSWYQQTPGQGLQFLFEYFSETQRNKGNFPGRFSGRQFSNSRSEMNVSTLELGDSALYLCASSLTLSTSANEQFFGPGTRLTVL.